The sequence of this T cell receptor (beta chain) was determined in a study of CD8 T cells in Susac syndrome. About the research overall: At the time of blood draw, patients with Susac syndrome were therapy-naive, receiving corticosteroids, or receiving intravenous immunoglobulin alone.

cDNA came from about 0.46 to 1 ug RNA primed by random hexamers. Via MiXCR, TCRdb re-called the immunoSEQ multiplex PCR reads, giving one row per CDR3 protein. The sample yields under 200,000 distinct CDR3 sequences, roughly 94% seen once. This CDR3 spans 15 amino acids. Trimming stripped 8 bases from V and 11 bases from J, with 24 bases between. Study-wide results and limits: A relatively small number of individuals underwent TCR sequencing and HLA analysis.

In the case of this clonotype: The antigen is not known.

The rearrangement joins TRBV23-1 to TRBJ1-4; D uncertain. TRBV23-1 is an ORF; its function is uncertain. The sequence derives from a human donor with Susac syndrome. Sequencing used CD4+ T cells from PBMCs. The CDR3 loop reads CASRHPKDDWHKLFF. The DNA of the CDR3 is TGCGCCAGCCGACACCCCAAAGACGACTGGCATAAACTGTTTTTT.